One and the same sample provided the 17 T cell receptor beta chains below, sequenced in a study of shared clonotypes between healthy human individuals. Only in-frame clones appear in the TCRdb table, and some are missing; sequencing was by immunoSEQ multiplex PCR. The table includes about 800,000 clones, about 96% detected once. Positively selected for CCR7, the CD45RO-negative cells used as naive CD8 cells excluded terminally differentiated effector memory CD45RA+ cells. What was sequenced was naive CD8+ T cells sorted from blood. The receptor source for this set is a man in his thirties or forties in good health.

The chain uses TRBV25-1 and TRBJ2-3; D not certain. Trimming removed 3 bases from V and 4 bases from J, with 17 bases in between. Germline values: CDR1 MGHDK, CDR2 SYGVNS. The CDR3 is made up of 16 amino acids. The CDR3 coding sequence is TGTGCCAGCAGTGATACTTCTCAGCTAGACCCAGATACGCAGTATTTT. It specifies CASSDTSQLDPDTQYF.

This clone was observed a handful of times. Other nucleotide sequences from this sample produce the same CDR3. The rearrangement links TRBV7-9 to TRBJ2-7; 11 nucleotides match TRBD2. Trimming took 4 bases from V and 2 from J; bases not matched to a gene: 4. The CDR3 spans 15 residues. Germline V gene data show CDR1 as SEHNR and CDR2 as FQNEAQ (reference sequence). This chain's CDR3 is CASSSGTSGAYEQYF. DNA of the CDR3: TGTGCCAGCAGCTCCGGGACTAGCGGAGCCTACGAGCAGTACTTC. The variable domain in full, with the rest retrieved from reference TRBV7-9 and TRBJ2-7, is DTGVSQNPRHKITKRGQNVTFRCDPISEHNRLYWYRQTLGQGPEFLTYFQNEAQLEKSRLLSDRFSAERPKGSFSTLEIQRTEQGDSAMYLCASSSGTSGAYEQYFGPGTRLTVT.

The V gene is TRBV4-1, the J gene TRBJ2-1; 13 bases agree with TRBD2. J was trimmed by 9 bases and V by 8 bases; bases with no gene match: 10. CDR1 and CDR2 from the germline V gene are MGHRA and YSYEKL. The CDR3 consists of 15 residues. CDR3 protein: CASAVLAGGQSEQFF. For the CDR3, the DNA is TGCGCCAGCGCGGTACTAGCGGGAGGGCAGAGTGAGCAGTTCTTC.

The J gene is TRBJ2-5, the V gene TRBV27; the match to TRBD2 covers 7 bases. This CDR3 spans 14 amino acids. V gave up 5 bases and J gave up 3 bases; unmatched junction bases: 6. CDR1 and CDR2 (germline): MNHEY, SMNVEV (reference sequence). The CDR3 here is CASSSGMRKETQYF. CDR3 coding DNA: TGTGCCAGCAGTAGCGGGATGCGGAAAGAGACCCAGTACTTC.

This chain connects TRBV4-3 to TRBJ2-1; TRBD2 aligns across 7 bases. This CDR3 has 17 amino acids. The germline V gene has CDR1 LGHNA and CDR2 YSLEER. V lost 1 base and J lost 0; bases outside the gene matches: 6. The CDR3 DNA reads as TGCGCCAGCAGCCAAGGCCCTCTAGCGGTCTCCTACAATGAGCAGTTCTTC. It yields the protein CASSQGPLAVSYNEQFF.

This sequence joins TRBV4-1 and TRBJ2-6; D gene ambiguous. Trimming left V 0 bases short and J 0 bases short, with 18 bases between. From germline, CDR1 is MGHRA and CDR2 YSYEKL. This CDR3 is built from 20 residues. The CDR3: CASSQDIVDGVVSGANVLTF. For the CDR3, the DNA is TGCGCCAGCAGCCAAGATATTGTGGACGGCGTGGTCTCTGGGGCCAACGTCCTGACTTTC.

The V and J genes are TRBV4-1 and TRBJ2-2; 14 bases line up with TRBD2. V shed 3 bases and J 1 base; nucleotides not matched to a gene: 4. Germline V gene lookup returns CDR1 MGHRA and CDR2 YSYEKL. The CDR3 totals 18 residues. CDR3 sequence reads: CASSHVTSGRENTGELFF. The CDR3 DNA is TGCGCCAGCAGCCATGTGACTAGCGGGAGGGAGAACACCGGGGAGCTGTTTTTT.

The V and J genes are TRBV19 and TRBJ2-7; D unclear. Trimming shortened V by 10 bases and J by 0 bases, and 13 bases separated the two germline ends. The CDR3 consists of 13 residues. Looked up from germline, CDR1 is LNHDA and CDR2 is SQIVND (reference sequence). CDR3 residues: CATRGGSSYEQYF. The CDR3 bases are TGTGCCACCAGAGGTGGTAGCTCCTACGAGCAGTACTTC.

This chain uses TRBV7-9 with TRBJ2-7; 11 bases match TRBD1. Looked up from germline, CDR1 is SEHNR and CDR2 is FQNEAQ (reference sequence). V was pared by 5 bases and J by 4 bases, with 4 bases of the junction left unmatched. This CDR3 comprises 14 residues. CDR3 protein: CASSPGQGAYEQYF. The CDR3 bases are TGTGCCAGCAGCCCCGGACAGGGGGCGTACGAGCAGTACTTC.

This chain joins TRBV7-6 and TRBJ2-1; 10 bases are a match to TRBD2. The CDR3 runs 14 residues. CDR1 is SGHVS and CDR2 is FNYEAQ in the germline V gene. V was clipped by 4 bases and J by 6 bases; unmatched bases: 3. In nucleotides, the CDR3 is TGTGCCAGCAGCTCTAGCGGGAGTAGCAATGAGCAGTTCTTC. Amino acid sequence: CASSSSGSSNEQFF.

The chain links TRBV18 to TRBJ1-6; TRBD1 might be the D (6 bases). CDR3 length: 15 residues. Germline values: CDR1 KGHSH, CDR2 LQKENI. V was shortened by 2 bases and J by 8 bases, with 13 bases between the two germline ends. CDR3 coding DNA: TGTGCCAGCTCACCAGATCAAGGGGGGTATTCACCCCTCCACTTT. This codes for CASSPDQGGYSPLHF.

The count of this clone is one. This chain connects TRBV29-1 to TRBJ2-2; no definite D call. Germline V CDR1 and CDR2: SQVTM, ANQGSEA. The CDR3 has 13 amino acids. Trimming shortened V by 0 bases and J by 6 bases, and 8 bases separated the two germline ends. Here the CDR3 DNA reads TGCAGCGTTGAAGATACGGTGTCCGGGGAGCTGTTTTTT. Its translation is CSVEDTVSGELFF.

This chain links TRBV27 with TRBJ2-1, with no clear D. V lost 5 bases and J lost 0, with 20 bases in between. Germline V gene data show CDR1 as MNHEY and CDR2 as SMNVEV (reference sequence). The CDR3 extends over 18 amino acids. For the CDR3, the DNA is TGTGCCAGCAGTCCCTACGCCCTTATCAAGGTCTCCTACAATGAGCAGTTCTTC. This translates into CASSPYALIKVSYNEQFF.

This chain links TRBV2 with TRBJ1-2; D is possibly TRBD1 (6 bases). Germline V lookup: CDR1 SNHLY, CDR2 FYNNEI. The CDR3 spans 14 residues. Trimming pared 6 bases from V and 1 base from J, leaving 12 bases between. CDR3 residues: CASSKQGFNYGYTF. CDR3 coding DNA: TGTGCCAGCAGCAAACAGGGTTTTAACTATGGCTACACCTTC.

This clone appeared once. This rearrangement joins TRBV6-1 to TRBJ1-1; D unclear. The CDR3 covers 12 residues. Trimming removed 1 base from V and 9 bases from J, with 9 bases in between. CDR1 is MNHNS, CDR2 SASEGT, per germline. CDR3 loop: CASSEGAAQAFF. CDR3 nucleotide sequence: TGTGCCAGCAGTGAAGGTGCTGCTCAAGCTTTCTTT.

This rearrangement joins TRBV2 to TRBJ2-7; 10 positions match TRBD1. Germline V gene lookup returns CDR1 SNHLY and CDR2 FYNNEI. This CDR3 comprises 15 residues. Losses at the gene ends were 7 bases for V and 2 bases for J; bases not matched to a gene: 8. This CDR3 is CASNHPGQGTYEQYF. The CDR3 DNA sequence: TGTGCCAGCAACCACCCGGGACAGGGGACCTACGAGCAGTACTTC.

The rearrangement uses TRBV19 and TRBJ2-7; 13 positions agree with TRBD2. The germline V gene has CDR1 LNHDA and CDR2 SQIVND (reference sequence). After removal of 5 bases from V and 5 bases from J, the junction contained 6 bases not matched to a gene. This CDR3 has 15 amino acids. The CDR3 reads CASSLRTSGSDEQYF. The DNA for the CDR3 is TGTGCCAGTAGTTTGAGGACTAGCGGGAGCGACGAGCAGTACTTC. Combining the CDR3 with reference TRBV19 and TRBJ2-7 gives the whole variable domain DGGITQSPKYLFRKEGQNVTLSCEQNLNHDAMYWYRQDPGQGLRLIYYSQIVNDFQKGDIAEGYSVSREKKESFPLTVTSAQKNPTAFYLCASSLRTSGSDEQYFGPGTRLTVT.